This passage covers 31 T cell receptor beta chains from one sample sequenced in a study of Ad26.COV2.S vaccination and SARS-CoV-2 variants. Treatment meaning: approximately 18 received Ad26.COV2.S at low or high dose, single or two shots; 5 received placebo; per-sample allocation not given. On day 63 after the first injection, vaccine and placebo recipients gave samples. Here immunoSEQ multiplex PCR was the method, and the copy in TCRdb shows in-frame clones only, minus some. The data contain over 400,000 clones, roughly 89% of them seen just once; the ten biggest clones take up approximately 2.5%. Sequenced material: peripheral blood, taken in a trial of Ad26.COV2.S vaccine versus placebo. These receptors originate from a person between 18 and 59 years old who received the Ad26.COV2.S COVID-19 vaccine or a placebo.

The chain joins TRBV11-3 to TRBJ2-5; TRBD1 agrees at 10 bases. Unmatched junction bases numbered 7, after V lost 5 bases and J lost 4 bases. Germline V gives CDR1 SGHNT, CDR2 YENEEA. The CDR3 is made up of 15 amino acids. Here the CDR3 reads CASSPGQGVRETQYF. The CDR3, as DNA: TGTGCCAGCAGCCCCGGACAGGGGGTTAGAGAGACCCAGTACTTC.

The chain has TRBV6-5 and TRBJ1-2; a possible D gene is TRBD1 (5 bases). The germline CDR1 and CDR2 sequences are MNHEY and SVGAGI. With 0 bases removed from V and 3 bases from J, the gap between germline ends came to 11 bases. The length of the CDR3 is 15 residues. The CDR3 bases are TGTGCCAGCAGTTACTCGATGGCGGGGGACTATGGCTACACCTTC. This gives the protein CASSYSMAGDYGYTF.

V gene TRBV25-1 combines with J gene TRBJ2-1; D is ambiguous. Germline V CDR1 and CDR2: MGHDK, SYGVNS. Trimming stripped 4 bases from V and 0 bases from J, with 7 bases between. The CDR3 consists of 14 residues. The CDR3 protein is CASSASSSYNEQFF. CDR3 DNA: TGTGCCAGCAGTGCAAGTAGCTCCTACAATGAGCAGTTCTTC.

The chain combines TRBV7-2 with TRBJ1-2, with D uncertain. The V gene's germline CDR1 is SGHTA and CDR2 FQGNSA. This CDR3 region has 14 residues. V lost 5 bases and J lost 3, with 13 bases in between. In DNA, the CDR3 is TGTGCCAGCAGCCCCAGGACGGTACACTATGGCTACACCTTC. Protein: CASSPRTVHYGYTF.

V usage is TRBV6-6 and J usage is TRBJ1-2; D might be TRBD1 (6 bases). This CDR3 is 13 amino acids long. The germline V gene has CDR1 MNHNY and CDR2 SVGAGI (reference sequence). Trimming removed 5 bases at V and 4 bases at J, with 11 bases between. CDR3 residues: CASSRQEIYGYTF. CDR3 sequence (DNA): TGTGCCAGCAGTAGACAGGAAATCTATGGCTACACCTTC.

V gene TRBV19 combines with J gene TRBJ1-4, with 7 bases aligning to TRBD1. The CDR3 runs 16 residues. CDR1 and CDR2 from the germline V gene are LNHDA and SQIVND (reference sequence). The V and J ends lost 2 bases and 0 bases, in that order; junction bases with no gene match: 3. The DNA of the CDR3 is TGTGCCAGTAGTATATACAGGGGCGCAACTAATGAAAAACTGTTTTTT. The encoded protein is CASSIYRGATNEKLFF.

The J gene is TRBJ1-2, the V gene TRBV5-1, with 7 positions matching TRBD1. V was clipped by 2 bases and J by 5 bases; unmatched bases: 6. Germline V gene data show CDR1 as SGHRS and CDR2 as YFSETQ. This CDR3 is built from 14 residues. CDR3 nucleotide sequence: TGCGCCAGCAGCTTCGAGGGGGCGAGGTATGGCTACACCTTC. Translation: CASSFEGARYGYTF.

The chain joins TRBV11-2 to TRBJ1-1; D remains ambiguous. Germline assignment: CDR1 SGHAT and CDR2 FQNNGV. Trimming stripped 4 bases from V and 7 bases from J, with 13 bases between. The CDR3 has 13 amino acids. CDR3 sequence: CASSSGPGGEAFF. CDR3 nucleotide sequence: TGTGCCAGCAGCTCAGGACCAGGAGGTGAAGCTTTCTTT.

The chain links TRBV18 to TRBJ2-2; no reliable D call. The germline gives CDR1 KGHSH, CDR2 LQKENI. With 3 bases removed from V and 5 bases from J, the gap between germline ends came to 19 bases. This CDR3 comprises 17 residues. CDR3: CASSPRTLLLTTGELFF. CDR3 sequence (DNA): TGTGCCAGCTCACCTCGGACCCTCCTCCTGACGACCGGGGAGCTGTTTTTT.

The chain links TRBV7-9 to TRBJ1-2, with D perhaps TRBD1 (6 bases). The V end lost 1 base, the J end lost 5 bases, and 11 bases lay between the germline ends. CDR3 length: 14 residues. The V gene's germline CDR1 is SEHNR and CDR2 FQNEAQ (reference sequence). The CDR3 DNA reads TGTGCCAGCAGCTTAGTACGGGGGGCTTATGGCTACACCTTC. It translates to CASSLVRGAYGYTF.

This rearrangement joins TRBV24-1 to TRBJ2-1; D may match TRBD1 or TRBD2 (6 bases each). Germline V gene lookup returns CDR1 KGHDR and CDR2 SFDVKD. V lost 5 bases and J 4 bases, leaving 14 bases between the germline ends. This CDR3 region has 15 residues. CDR3 coding DNA: TGTGCCACCAGTGTCCCGGGGGCGGTATACAATGAGCAGTTCTTC. Protein sequence: CATSVPGAVYNEQFF.

CDR3 loop: CASSSGQGADYGYTF. The CDR3 DNA reads as TGTGCCAGCAGCTCCGGACAGGGGGCGGACTATGGCTACACCTTC. V and J are TRBV7-9 and TRBJ1-2, with 11 bases aligning to TRBD1. CDR1 and CDR2 from the germline V gene are SEHNR and FQNEAQ (reference sequence). The CDR3 consists of 15 residues. Germline trimming cut 4 bases from V and 3 bases from J; bases unmatched to any gene: 4.

The rearrangement joins TRBV5-1 to TRBJ1-1; D not resolved. This CDR3 is built from 15 residues. Germline CDR1 is SGHRS and CDR2 is YFSETQ. V lost 1 base, J lost 4 bases, and 14 bases lay in between. CDR3 DNA sequence: TGCGCCAGCAGCTTGATAGGGAACGTCGGCACTGAAGCTTTCTTT. Protein sequence: CASSLIGNVGTEAFF.

V is TRBV7-9 and J is TRBJ2-5, with 8 bases aligning to TRBD1. Unmatched junction bases numbered 4, after V lost 5 bases and J lost 2 bases. Germline V lookup: CDR1 SEHNR, CDR2 FQNEAQ (reference sequence). CDR3 size: 14 residues. CDR3 protein: CASSRDRGQETQYF. The CDR3, as DNA: TGTGCCAGCAGCCGAGACAGGGGACAAGAGACCCAGTACTTC.

The V gene is TRBV5-1, the J gene TRBJ1-2; D is uncertain. V lost 4 bases and J lost 7, with 11 bases in between. The CDR3 spans 12 residues. Germline V lookup: CDR1 SGHRS, CDR2 YFSETQ. DNA for the CDR3: TGCGCCAGCAGCCCTCAAGTCGGTGGCTACACCTTC. Residues: CASSPQVGGYTF. Full variable domain (missing parts from reference TRBV5-1 and TRBJ1-2): KAGVTQTPRYLIKTRGQQVTLSCSPISGHRSVSWYQQTPGQGLQFLFEYFSETQRNKGNFPGRFSGRQFSNSRSEMNVSTLELGDSALYLCASSPQVGGYTFGSGTRLTVV.

The chain has TRBV30 and TRBJ1-1; no reliable D call. V gave up 0 bases and J gave up 6 bases, with 17 bases separating them. CDR1 and CDR2 (germline): GTSNPN, SVGIG (reference sequence). CDR3 length equals 15 residues. This CDR3 is CAWSVFGRPNPEAFF. The CDR3 DNA reads as TGTGCCTGGAGTGTATTTGGCAGGCCTAACCCTGAAGCTTTCTTT.

In its sample, this clone was seen a few times. This chain joins TRBV11-2 and TRBJ1-6; tentative D call: TRBD1 (5 bases). The germline V gene encodes CDR1 SGHAT and CDR2 FQNNGV. The ends were cut back, 2 bases at V and 9 bases at J, with 11 bases in the middle. The CDR3 contains 14 residues. As DNA, the CDR3 is TGTGCCAGCAGCTTACATGGGGGTAGTTCACCCCTCCACTTT. It codes for CASSLHGGSSPLHF. The full variable domain, its missing parts supplied by reference TRBV11-2 and TRBJ1-6, is EAGVAQSPRYKIIEKRQSVAFWCNPISGHATLYWYQQILGQGPKLLIQFQNNGVVDDSQLPKDRFSAERLKGVDSTLKIQPAKLEDSAVYLCASSLHGGSSPLHFGNGTRLTVT.

This chain joins TRBV7-2 and TRBJ2-3, with D unclear. The V end was cut by 1 base, the J end by 2 bases, with 10 bases between. Germline CDR1 SGHTA, CDR2 FQGNSA. The CDR3 has 15 residues. CDR3 DNA sequence: TGTGCCAGCAGCTTAGGAAACGATTACACAGATACGCAGTATTTT. As protein: CASSLGNDYTDTQYF.

The rearrangement links TRBV3-1 (or the pseudogene TRBV3-2) to TRBJ2-7; 8 bases fit TRBD2. The CDR3 contains 14 residues. CDR1 is LGHDT, CDR2 YNNKEL, per germline (reference sequence). With V trimmed by 5 bases and J by 4 bases, 7 bases remained unmatched. The CDR3 here is CASSIGGGNYEQYF. As DNA, the CDR3 is TGTGCCAGCAGCATCGGGGGGGGCAATTACGAGCAGTACTTC.

This clone was found a few times. The CDR3 here is CARSITAYNEKLFF. The CDR3 coding sequence is TGTGCCAGAAGTATTACAGCATATAATGAAAAACTGTTTTTT. V and J are TRBV27 and TRBJ1-4; D call uncertain. V was cut by 9 bases and J by 4 bases, with 15 bases left in between. CDR3 length: 14 amino acids. Germline V gives CDR1 MNHEY, CDR2 SMNVEV (reference sequence).

This clone was picked up a small number of times. The gene calls are TRBV7-9 and TRBJ1-2; 7 bases are shared with TRBD1. The CDR3 has 17 residues. V shed 5 bases and J 3 bases; nucleotides not matched to a gene: 15. CDR1 SEHNR and CDR2 FQNEAQ come from the germline V gene (reference sequence). Here the CDR3 DNA reads TGTGCCAGCAGCCCAAATATTTTCAGGACAGGACACTATGGCTACACCTTC. Encoded protein: CASSPNIFRTGHYGYTF.

The chain recombines TRBV12-3 or TRBV12-4 with TRBJ1-2, with 7 bases lining up with TRBD1. This CDR3 is 13 amino acids long. Trimming removed 4 bases from V and 2 bases from J; junction bases left unmatched: 1. The CDR3 DNA is TGTGCCAGCAGTTCGGGACAGAACTATGGCTACACCTTC. It translates to CASSSGQNYGYTF.

This clone was seen just once. V usage is TRBV3-1 (or the pseudogene TRBV3-2) and J usage is TRBJ1-2; D is unclear. The V end was cut by 3 bases, the J end by 1 base, with 9 bases between. The CDR3 extends over 14 amino acids. The germline V gene has CDR1 LGHDT and CDR2 YNNKEL (reference sequence). The CDR3 bases are TGTGCCAGCAGCCACGAGTACCTTAACTATGGCTACACCTTC. Translating gives CASSHEYLNYGYTF.

This chain links TRBV7-8 with TRBJ1-4, with TRBD1 matching over 11 bases. The CDR3 covers 17 residues. Germline V gene sequence: CDR1 SGHVS, CDR2 FQNEAQ. V lost 3 bases to trimming and J lost 10 bases; unmatched junction nucleotides: 13. The CDR3 reads CASSLDHSGTGGGKLFF. CDR3 DNA sequence: TGTGCCAGCAGCTTGGACCATTCGGGGACAGGGGGTGGAAAACTGTTTTTT.

The CDR3 nucleotides read TGTGCCAGCAGCTTATGGCCGAGCGCTGGGAACACTGAAGCTTTCTTT. Protein: CASSLWPSAGNTEAFF. This rearrangement joins TRBV7-2 to TRBJ1-1, with no clear D. This CDR3 comprises 16 residues. The germline V gene encodes CDR1 SGHTA and CDR2 FQGNSA. V shed 2 bases and J shed 1 base, with 14 bases lying between them.

A remark on this clone: The sample has other DNA sequences that encode this CDR3 too. This rearrangement joins TRBV7-2 to TRBJ1-2; no definite D call. With 1 base removed from V and 4 bases from J, the gap between germline ends came to 7 bases. This CDR3 has 13 residues. CDR1 and CDR2 (germline): SGHTA, FQGNSA. CDR3 protein: CASSLGTGYGYTF. The DNA for the CDR3 is TGTGCCAGCAGCTTAGGGACCGGCTATGGCTACACCTTC.

V gene TRBV6-2 or TRBV6-3 combines with J gene TRBJ2-1, with TRBD2 matching over 11 bases. The germline V gene encodes CDR1 MNHEY and CDR2 SVGEGT. The length of the CDR3 is 16 residues. V trimming: 0 bases; J trimming: 4 bases; junction bases outside the gene matches: 2. The CDR3 reads CASSYSGTSGYNEQFF. CDR3 sequence (DNA): TGTGCCAGCAGTTACTCCGGGACTAGCGGTTACAATGAGCAGTTCTTC.

The rearrangement joins TRBV2 to TRBJ1-4, with 7 nucleotides matching TRBD1. Looked up from germline, CDR1 is SNHLY and CDR2 is FYNNEI. The CDR3 has 15 amino acids. Germline trimming cut 10 bases from V and 0 bases from J; bases unmatched to any gene: 8. The CDR3 spells CATSGTVTTNEKLFF. CDR3 in DNA: TGTGCCACCTCCGGGACAGTTACAACTAATGAAAAACTGTTTTTT.

Only a few counts were recorded for this clone. The chain joins TRBV2 to TRBJ2-2; the match to TRBD2 covers 12 bases. Germline CDR1 SNHLY, CDR2 FYNNEI. V lost 8 bases to trimming and J lost 6 bases; unmatched junction nucleotides: 4. This CDR3 contains 14 residues. This CDR3 is CASGLAGFSGELFF. The CDR3, as DNA: TGTGCCAGCGGACTAGCGGGATTTTCCGGGGAGCTGTTTTTT.

The chain carries TRBV11-3 and TRBJ2-6, with D possibly TRBD1 on 6 matching bases. Trimming cost V 6 bases and J 0 bases, with 15 bases left between them. The CDR3 consists of 17 residues. Germline V gives CDR1 SGHNT, CDR2 YENEEA. CDR3 sequence: CASRPTWTVSGANVLTF. The DNA of the CDR3 is TGTGCCAGCAGACCAACCTGGACAGTCTCTGGGGCCAACGTCCTGACTTTC.

The chain joins TRBV27 to TRBJ1-4; tentatively, D is TRBD1 (6 bases). V lost 2 bases to trimming and J lost 10 bases, with 17 bases between them. The CDR3 runs 15 residues. Germline V gives CDR1 MNHEY, CDR2 SMNVEV (reference sequence). CDR3 sequence reads: CASSLGGATRGKLFF. The CDR3 DNA reads as TGTGCCAGCAGTTTAGGGGGGGCTACCCGGGGAAAACTGTTTTTT.